One T cell receptor beta chain is described in this entry. Antigen specificity is unknown. This sample is part of a study of cytomegalovirus exposure and HLA in healthy donors. General study results and limits: As confirmed in vitro, a few CMV-associated chains were specific for CMV antigens.

60 Vbeta and 13 Jbeta primers were used in PCR. Libraries were prepared by immunoSEQ multiplex PCR; TCRdb keeps only in-frame clonotypes and omits some of them. The repertoire holds some 150,000 clones, approximately 79% seen once, with 6.3% in the top ten. Trimming shortened V by 6 bases and J by 3 bases, and 18 bases separated the two germline ends. Germline V gene lookup returns CDR1 SQVTM and CDR2 ANQGSEA. The CDR3 runs 15 residues. The clonotype comes from a man between 50 and 59 years old in good health and CMV-seropositive. V and J are TRBV29-1 and TRBJ2-1, with D perhaps TRBD2 (6 bases). Sample: PBMCs. The CDR3 coding sequence is TGCAGCGTCACTTCCCGGGGGAGTAACTACAATGAGCAGTTCTTC. As protein: CSVTSRGSNYNEQFF.